This T cell receptor beta chain is from a study of blood T cell repertoires in COVID-19. Study-level background: From T cells, B-cell-depleted T cells, or PBMCs came the material, which was cDNA or gDNA.

Looked up from germline, CDR1 is SGHNT and CDR2 is YENEEA. CDR3 length: 16 residues. Germline trimming cut 0 bases from V and 5 bases from J; bases unmatched to any gene: 7. This table comes from immunoSEQ multiplex PCR, and its TCRdb copy is limited to in-frame clones, with some not included. The data show some 99,000 clones, around nine tenths seen once. Material for sequencing was peripheral blood. This clonotype was sampled from a human donor with COVID-19, enrolled during active disease. The donor label of this sample is uncertain. This chain uses TRBV11-3 with TRBJ1-2, with 9 positions matching TRBD1. In DNA, the CDR3 is TGTGCCAGCAGCTTAGACTCGGGACAGGGCGGTTATGGCTACACCTTC. Translation gives CASSLDSGQGGYGYTF.